This TCR beta chain was sequenced in a study of shared clonotypes between healthy human individuals. Whole-study findings and limits: Sampling included only blood; tissue repertoires likely differ. Clonotypes shared by all four donors outscored non-shared clonotypes in generation probability.

Method: immunoSEQ multiplex PCR; TCRdb's copy keeps in-frame clones and lacks some. This sample has around 600,000 clones; roughly 95% occur once, and the top ten carry 0.11%. Trimming shortened V by 6 bases and J by 10 bases, and 13 bases separated the two germline ends. The CDR3 covers 12 residues. Looked up from germline, CDR1 is MDHEN and CDR2 is SYDVKM. With regard to this clone: Its antigen is undetermined.

Naive CD8 isolation took CD45RO-negative cells positively selected for CCR7 and excluded terminally differentiated effector memory CD45RA+ cells. Recent vaccinations or acute infections were absent in the healthy HIV-negative adult donors. Sequencing was performed on naive CD8+ T cells sorted from blood. The chain employs TRBV28 and TRBJ2-1, with a weak D call TRBD2 (5 bases). This receptor was identified in a woman in her twenties or thirties in good health. CDR3 residues: CASSSRLREQFF. In DNA form, the CDR3 reads TGTGCCAGCAGCTCACGACTAAGAGAGCAGTTCTTC.